This T cell receptor (beta chain) is from a study of shared clonotypes between healthy human individuals. In germline, CDR1 is MNHNY, CDR2 SVGAGI (reference sequence). The CDR3 totals 13 residues. The ends were cut back, 5 bases at V and 4 bases at J, with 11 bases in the middle. Assay used: immunoSEQ multiplex PCR; TCRdb lists only in-frame clones, some missing. The sample has about 2.5 million clones, 85% to 95% seen once. For this clone: Other DNA sequences in this specimen translate into the identical CDR3.

Sequencing used naive CD4+ T cells from PBMCs. Subset meaning: CD45RA+ positively selected. V is TRBV6-6 and J is TRBJ1-1, with D possibly TRBD1 on 6 matching bases. This clonotype originated in a man between 18 and 35 years old in good health. Some clones in this sample may be carry-over from other donors' samples. CDR3 region: CASSKQGGTEAFF. CDR3 sequence (DNA): TGTGCCAGCAGTAAACAGGGTGGCACTGAAGCTTTCTTT.